These 27 T cell receptor beta chains were all obtained from the same sample, sequenced in a study of beta chain features in type 1 diabetes. The isolated RNA, all of it, was reverse transcribed, so expressed TCRB transcripts were what got sequenced. TCRdb's table, derived via immunoSEQ multiplex PCR, lists solely in-frame clones and lacks some. The sample carries around 300,000 clones, approximately 9.9% recorded once. The sequencing sample was made of naive CD4+ T cells from blood. The receptors here all came from a woman between 25 and 40 years old in good health.

This clone was counted only a few times. The chain uses TRBV5-4 and TRBJ2-5; TRBD2 is a possible D gene (5 bases). Trimming removed 4 bases at V and 3 bases at J, with 10 bases between. Germline CDR1 reads SGHNT; CDR2 reads YYREEE (reference sequence). The CDR3 runs to 13 residues. CDR3 DNA: TGTGCCAGCAGCCCAGGACTCGAAGAGACCCAGTACTTC. Amino acid sequence: CASSPGLEETQYF.

This clone was counted a single time. The chain joins TRBV29-1 to TRBJ2-4; a weak D match, TRBD2 (7 bases). Germline V lookup: CDR1 SQVTM, CDR2 ANQGSEA. The CDR3 extends over 13 amino acids. Trimming cost V 4 bases and J 6 bases, with 13 bases left between them. CDR3 sequence reads: CSVVMGGGNIQYF. Written as DNA, the CDR3 is TGCAGCGTTGTTATGGGAGGGGGAAACATTCAGTACTTC.

There are a few counts of this clone. The CDR3: CASSTLAGPPDTQYF. The CDR3, as DNA: TGTGCCAGCAGTACTTTAGCGGGACCCCCAGATACGCAGTATTTT. The chain couples TRBV27 to TRBJ2-3; 8 nucleotides match TRBD2. CDR1 is MNHEY and CDR2 is SMNVEV in the germline V gene (reference sequence). J gave up 4 bases and V 5 bases, and 8 bases lay outside the gene matches. This CDR3 has 15 residues.

This clone was observed a few times. Other DNA variants within this sample encode the same CDR3. The V call is TRBV18, the J call TRBJ2-5; 7 positions agree with TRBD1. Germline loops: CDR1 KGHSH, CDR2 LQKENI. CDR3 length: 15 amino acids. V lost 3 bases and J lost 1; bases outside the gene matches: 5. The CDR3 region is CASSPLQGSQETQYF. The CDR3 nucleotides read TGTGCCAGCTCACCGCTACAGGGGTCCCAAGAGACCCAGTACTTC.

The gene calls are TRBV29-1 and TRBJ2-5; 7 bases are shared with TRBD2. J was trimmed by 3 bases and V by 6 bases; bases with no gene match: 10. The germline gives CDR1 SQVTM, CDR2 ANQGSEA. The CDR3 contains 14 residues. CDR3 nucleotides: TGCAGCGTCCGCCTCCTTCTAGCGGAAGAGACCCAGTACTTC. Residues: CSVRLLLAEETQYF.

CDR3 in amino acids: CASSLAGRTDTQYF. DNA of the CDR3: TGTGCCAGCAGTCTAGCGGGTCGCACAGATACGCAGTATTTT. The V call is TRBV27, the J call TRBJ2-3; 8 bases agree with TRBD2. The CDR3 spans 14 residues. Germline lookup yields CDR1 MNHEY and CDR2 SMNVEV (reference sequence). The V gene end was trimmed by 5 bases and the J gene end by 1 base; junction bases not matched to a gene: 2.

CDR3 nucleotides: TGTGCCAGCAGTTTTCGGGGGGCGGCCGAGCAGTACTTC. It encodes CASSFRGAAEQYF. The chain links TRBV28 to TRBJ2-7, with D possibly TRBD2 on 7 matching bases. Germline V gene data show CDR1 as MDHEN and CDR2 as SYDVKM. Trimming removed 3 bases at V and 6 bases at J, with 12 bases between. The CDR3 is 13 amino acids.

CDR3 residues: CASSQMSRTGGYNEQFF. DNA of the CDR3: TGTGCCAGCAGCCAGATGAGTCGGACAGGGGGCTACAATGAGCAGTTCTTC. The chain links TRBV4-2 to TRBJ2-1, with 10 bases matching TRBD1. The germline CDR1 and CDR2 sequences are LGHNA and YNFKEQ. The CDR3 covers 17 residues. V gave up 3 bases and J gave up 3 bases; unmatched junction bases: 8.

V gene TRBV27 combines with J gene TRBJ2-7; TRBD2 matches 8 bases. CDR1 and CDR2 from the germline V gene are MNHEY and SMNVEV (reference sequence). The CDR3 spans 15 residues. V gave up 6 bases and J gave up 7 bases; unmatched junction bases: 14. CDR3 DNA sequence: TGTGCCAGCAGACTAAATAGCGGGGCCCTCGGGGAGCAGTACTTC. Protein sequence: CASRLNSGALGEQYF.

This clone has a handful of counts. V gene TRBV7-6 combines with J gene TRBJ2-7; D ambiguous. The CDR3 is 16 amino acids. V lost 5 bases, J lost 2 bases, and 19 bases lay in between. CDR1 and CDR2 from the germline V gene are SGHVS and FNYEAQ. The CDR3 nucleotides are TGTGCCAGCAGCGTAATTGGCTCATCCGTAACCTACGAGCAGTACTTC. It translates to CASSVIGSSVTYEQYF. The whole variable domain, remainder taken from reference TRBV7-6 and TRBJ2-7, is GAGVSQSPRYKVTKRGQDVALRCDPISGHVSLYWYRQALGQGPEFLTYFNYEAQQDKSGLPNDRFSAERPEGSISTLTIQRTEQRDSAMYRCASSVIGSSVTYEQYFGPGTRLTVT.

V gene TRBV28 combines with J gene TRBJ2-5; TRBD1 aligns across 9 bases. Germline V gene data show CDR1 as MDHEN and CDR2 as SYDVKM. V was pared by 2 bases and J by 5 bases, with 6 bases of the junction left unmatched. This CDR3 region has 15 residues. The CDR3 loop is CASSLRTGGAETQYF. CDR3 in DNA: TGTGCCAGCAGTTTACGTACAGGGGGCGCGGAGACCCAGTACTTC.

V gene TRBV5-1 combines with J gene TRBJ2-3, with 12 bases identical to TRBD2. Unmatched junction bases numbered 0, after V lost 0 bases and J lost 4 bases. The CDR3 runs to 15 residues. Germline-derived CDR1 and CDR2 are SGHRS and YFSETQ. The CDR3 sequence is CASSLASGRADTQYF. CDR3 DNA: TGCGCCAGCAGCTTGGCTAGCGGGAGGGCAGATACGCAGTATTTT.

J is TRBJ2-3 and V is TRBV2; D ambiguous. The CDR3 length is 16 residues. Trimming pared 1 base from V and 5 bases from J, leaving 16 bases between. Germline V CDR1 and CDR2: SNHLY, FYNNEI. Here the CDR3 DNA reads TGTGCCAGCAGTGAAGATGAAATACCCCGGAGAGATACGCAGTATTTT. Its protein is CASSEDEIPRRDTQYF.

This rearrangement joins TRBV21-1 to TRBJ2-3; the DNA was not compared with TRBD1, the D call given in the table. TRBV21-1 is a pseudogene. The CDR3 is 16 amino acids. Written as DNA, the CDR3 is TGTGCCAGCAGCAGTGGAGGGGACAGGGGGAAAGATACGCAGTATTTT. Translating gives CASSSGGDRGKDTQYF.

This clone was counted only a few times. The gene calls are TRBV27 and TRBJ2-1; the D gene is possibly TRBD2 (7 bases). The CDR3 covers 14 residues. Trimming left V 8 bases short and J 3 bases short, with 14 bases between. Germline loops: CDR1 MNHEY, CDR2 SMNVEV (reference sequence). DNA of the CDR3: TGTGCCAGCCCTCTGGGGGGGCACTACAATGAGCAGTTCTTC. This sequence encodes CASPLGGHYNEQFF.

This clone came up a few times. V gene TRBV18 combines with J gene TRBJ1-2, with 8 bases lining up with TRBD1. V shed 3 bases and J 7 bases; nucleotides not matched to a gene: 4. From germline, CDR1 is KGHSH and CDR2 LQKENI. This CDR3 region has 13 residues. For the CDR3, the DNA is TGTGCCAGCTCACCGGACAGGGTTAGTGGCTACACCTTC. Protein sequence: CASSPDRVSGYTF. Looking up the rest from reference TRBV18 and TRBJ1-2 gives the full variable domain: NAGVMQNPRHLVRRRGQEARLRCSPMKGHSHVYWYRQLPEEGLKFMVYLQKENIIDESGMPKERFSAEFPKEGPSILRIQQVVRGDSAAYFCASSPDRVSGYTFGSGTRLTVV.

The chain uses TRBV5-4 and TRBJ2-2, with D possibly being TRBD1 (5 bases). Trimming cost V 2 bases and J 7 bases, with 12 bases left between them. The CDR3 extends over 14 amino acids. The germline V gene encodes CDR1 SGHNT and CDR2 YYREEE (reference sequence). As DNA, the CDR3 is TGTGCCAGCAGCTTAGATCAGGGCGTCGGGGAGCTGTTTTTT. Its translation: CASSLDQGVGELFF.

The gene calls are TRBV15 and TRBJ2-5; maybe TRBD1 (6 bases). V lost 0 bases to trimming and J lost 5 bases, with 13 bases between them. The germline V gene encodes CDR1 LNHNV and CDR2 YYDKDF (reference sequence). CDR3 length: 15 amino acids. The CDR3 reads CATSRDSSGAETQYF. The CDR3 coding sequence is TGTGCCACCAGCAGAGATAGTTCAGGGGCCGAGACCCAGTACTTC.

The chain recombines TRBV4-3 with TRBJ2-7; D uncertain. Trimming removed 0 bases at V and 3 bases at J, with 12 bases between. CDR1 is LGHNA, CDR2 YSLEER, per germline. This CDR3 is built from 15 residues. Here the CDR3 DNA reads TGCGCCAGCAGCCAAGATCTAACGACGGGCTACGAGCAGTACTTC. Protein sequence: CASSQDLTTGYEQYF.

This clone was recorded a few times. This CDR3 is CASSPGQADQPQHF. The CDR3 coding sequence is TGTGCCAGCAGCCCGGGACAGGCAGACCAGCCCCAGCATTTT. This sequence joins TRBV9 and TRBJ1-5; 8 nucleotides agree with TRBD1. Per the germline V gene, CDR1 is SGDLS and CDR2 is YYNGEE. The length of the CDR3 is 14 residues. The trim removed 4 bases at V and 7 bases at J, leaving 7 bases unmatched.

This sequence joins TRBV30 and TRBJ2-3; D may be TRBD2 (5 bases). The V and J ends lost 5 bases and 2 bases respectively, with 17 bases between them. This CDR3 spans 15 amino acids. Looked up from germline, CDR1 is GTSNPN and CDR2 is SVGIG (reference sequence). CDR3 sequence: CAWEAAEDPTDTQYF. As DNA, the CDR3 is TGTGCCTGGGAGGCGGCGGAGGACCCCACAGATACGCAGTATTTT.

This chain connects TRBV7-6 to TRBJ2-1; D ambiguous. The CDR3 runs to 13 residues. CDR1 SGHVS and CDR2 FNYEAQ come from the germline V gene. Trimming stripped 2 bases from V and 5 bases from J, with 7 bases between. The CDR3 nucleotides are TGTGCCAGCAGCTTATATCAGGACAATGAGCAGTTCTTC. Its translation is CASSLYQDNEQFF. Based on the CDR3 plus reference TRBV7-6 and TRBJ2-1, the full variable domain is GAGVSQSPRYKVTKRGQDVALRCDPISGHVSLYWYRQALGQGPEFLTYFNYEAQQDKSGLPNDRFSAERPEGSISTLTIQRTEQRDSAMYRCASSLYQDNEQFFGPGTRLTVL.

The rearrangement joins TRBV4-3 to TRBJ2-1; D perhaps matches TRBD2 (6 bases). The V and J ends lost 0 bases and 15 bases respectively, with 24 bases between them. The CDR3 runs 16 residues. CDR1 is LGHNA and CDR2 is YSLEER in the germline V gene. CDR3 coding DNA: TGCGCCAGCAGCCAAGATCCTGGTTTAGCGGAGGCGGGTGGGTTCTTC. Translated: CASSQDPGLAEAGGFF.

In this sample, this clone turned up a few times. The genes are TRBV13 and TRBJ2-7, with TRBD2 identical over 11 bases. Looked up from germline, CDR1 is PRHDT and CDR2 is FYEKMQ (reference sequence). The CDR3 has 14 residues. With V trimmed by 5 bases and J by 4 bases, 4 bases remained unmatched. This CDR3 is CASSLGTSGYEQYF. Written as DNA, the CDR3 is TGTGCCAGCAGCCTGGGGACTAGCGGATACGAGCAGTACTTC.

This clone was counted a few times. V and J are TRBV19 and TRBJ2-1, with TRBD1 identical over 8 bases. This CDR3 region has 16 residues. Looked up from germline, CDR1 is LNHDA and CDR2 is SQIVND (reference sequence). Trimming at V came to 4 bases and at J to 7 bases, leaving 12 bases not matched to a gene. The CDR3 DNA reads as TGTGCCAGTAGTACGAACAGGGGGACCATCTTAAATGAGCAGTTCTTC. Residues: CASSTNRGTILNEQFF.

This clone has a count of ten or more. V gene TRBV29-1 combines with J gene TRBJ2-7; a possible D gene is TRBD1 (6 bases). V was pared by 6 bases and J by 5 bases, with 11 bases between. Germline CDR1 is SQVTM and CDR2 is ANQGSEA. The CDR3 is made up of 11 amino acids. This chain's CDR3 is CSVGSGDEQYF. The CDR3 DNA follows: TGCAGCGTGGGGTCAGGGGACGAGCAGTACTTC.

The chain recombines TRBV15 with TRBJ1-2, with 8 bases identical to TRBD1. Per germline, CDR1 LNHNV and CDR2 YYDKDF (reference sequence). Germline trimming cut 2 bases from V and 6 bases from J; bases unmatched to any gene: 14. CDR3 length: 17 amino acids. CDR3 protein: CATSRSTTPTGEHGYTF. CDR3 coding DNA: TGTGCCACCAGCAGATCCACAACCCCGACAGGGGAGCATGGCTACACCTTC.